Reported below is one TCR beta chain. The antigen remains unidentified. This specimen comes from a study of Tregs in tolerant kidney transplant recipients. Findings of the study overall: For some patients, primers changed over time, blocking nucleotide-level comparison. Tregs expanded with activated donor B cells seemed most donor-specific.

CDR1 and CDR2 from the germline V gene are SEHNR and FQNEAQ (reference sequence). V lost 6 bases and J lost 6; bases outside the gene matches: 11. The CDR3 length is 15 residues. Thawed PBMCs were FACS-sorted into unstimulated CD4+CD25+CD127- regulatory T cells, CD4+CD25- non-regulatory cells, CD4 and CD8 cells. Here immunoSEQ multiplex PCR was the method, and the copy in TCRdb shows in-frame clones only, minus some. The sample has approximately 66,000 clones; approximately 83% are singletons. The TCR sequence derives from a human donor who received a combined kidney and bone marrow transplant. The rearrangement links TRBV7-9 to TRBJ2-1; 7 nucleotides agree with TRBD2. This sample comprised Tregs from blood, obtained before the transplant. The CDR3 bases are TGTGCCAGCAGGTCCCCAGGGCGGGGGATCAATGAGCAGTTCTTC. This codes for CASRSPGRGINEQFF.